The rows below give T cell receptor beta chains drawn from one sample of a study of tumor-infiltrating lymphocytes in primary liver carcinoma. Each CDR3 protein is one row after TCRdb ran MiXCR on the multiplex PCR reads. The data show 300,000 to 350,000 distinct CDR3 sequences, approximately 54% seen once. Sequencing was done on a sample of peripheral blood. The receptors originated from a woman aged 25 to 45 with primary liver carcinoma and hepatitis B virus infection. Both conserved end residues are part of each CDR3. The D gene is left open where the match is weak. Clone size appears in some rows only: once, few, many, or a class for an expanded clone.

v_gene: TRBV27; j_gene: TRBJ2-7; d_gene: TRBD2; abundance: -; len: 16; CDR3aa: CASSLKRPSGGYEQYF; CDR3nt: TGTGCCAGCAGTTTAAAGCGGCCTAGCGGTGGGTACGAGCAGTACTTC
v_gene: TRBV11-2; j_gene: TRBJ2-3; d_gene: -; abundance: -; len: 16; CDR3aa: CASSLGSDSGTDTQYF; CDR3nt: TGTGCCAGCAGTTTAGGGTCTGACTCCGGCACAGATACGCAGTATTTT
v_gene: TRBV12-3/TRBV12-4; j_gene: TRBJ2-5; d_gene: -; abundance: once; len: 15; CDR3aa: CVSSLGSLGEETRYF; CDR3nt: TGTGTCAGCAGTTTAGGGAGCCTGGGGGAAGAGACCCGGTACTTC
v_gene: TRBV5-5; j_gene: TRBJ2-7; d_gene: -; abundance: -; len: 13; CDR3aa: CASSLYVTPEQYF; CDR3nt: TGTGCCAGCAGCTTGTACGTGACCCCGGAGCAGTACTTC
v_gene: TRBV7-9; j_gene: TRBJ2-6; d_gene: -; abundance: few; len: 17; CDR3aa: CASSYQRGFSGANVLTF; CDR3nt: TGTGCCAGCAGCTACCAGAGGGGTTTCTCTGGGGCCAACGTCCTGACTTTC
v_gene: TRBV12-3/TRBV12-4; j_gene: TRBJ1-6; d_gene: -; abundance: -; len: 14; CDR3aa: CTSSPDGSNSPLHF; CDR3nt: TGTACCAGCAGCCCGGACGGGAGTAATTCACCCCTCCACTTT
v_gene: TRBV20-1; j_gene: TRBJ2-1; d_gene: TRBD2; abundance: -; len: 16; CDR3aa: CSASPGTSVSYNEQFF; CDR3nt: TGCAGTGCTAGCCCCGGGACTAGCGTATCCTACAATGAGCAGTTCTTC
v_gene: TRBV5-6; j_gene: TRBJ1-1; d_gene: -; abundance: -; len: 15; CDR3aa: CASSPRPGLNTEAFF; CDR3nt: TGTGCCAGCAGCCCCAGACCGGGACTGAACACTGAAGCTTTCTTT
v_gene: TRBV5-1; j_gene: TRBJ2-2; d_gene: TRBD1; abundance: -; len: 15; CDR3aa: CASSDRVPNAGELFF; CDR3nt: TGCGCCAGCAGCGACAGGGTCCCGAACGCCGGGGAGCTGTTTTTT
v_gene: TRBV4-3; j_gene: TRBJ2-5; d_gene: -; abundance: many; len: 14; CDR3aa: CASSQVGQQETQYF; CDR3nt: TGCGCCAGCAGCCAAGTTGGACAGCAAGAGACCCAGTACTTC
v_gene: TRBV12-3/TRBV12-4; j_gene: TRBJ2-7; d_gene: -; abundance: many; len: 12; CDR3aa: CASSSQNYEQYF; CDR3nt: TGTGCCAGCAGTTCACAGAACTACGAGCAGTACTTC
v_gene: TRBV10-3; j_gene: TRBJ2-1; d_gene: -; abundance: -; len: 13; CDR3aa: CAISGTGLDEQFF; CDR3nt: TGTGCCATCAGTGGGACTGGACTGGATGAGCAGTTCTTC
v_gene: TRBV12-3/TRBV12-4; j_gene: TRBJ2-2; d_gene: TRBD1; abundance: -; len: 15; CDR3aa: CVSRGTALNTGELFF; CDR3nt: TGTGTCAGCAGGGGGACAGCCTTGAACACCGGGGAGCTGTTTTTT
v_gene: TRBV4-1; j_gene: TRBJ2-3; d_gene: -; abundance: once; len: 15; CDR3aa: CASSQVEGMAGTHYF; CDR3nt: TGCGCCAGCAGCCAAGTGGAGGGGATGGCAGGTACGCACTATTTT
v_gene: TRBV2; j_gene: TRBJ2-2; d_gene: TRBD2; abundance: -; len: 15; CDR3aa: CASSEAGGNTGELLF; CDR3nt: TGTGCCAGCAGTGAAGCCGGGGGGAACACCGGGGAGCTGCTTTTT
v_gene: TRBV12-3/TRBV12-4; j_gene: TRBJ2-7; d_gene: TRBD2; abundance: -; len: 23; CDR3aa: CASSLRVRGAATGTSGIIDEQNF; CDR3nt: TGTGCCAGCAGTTTACGCGTGCGGGGGGCAGCTACCGGGACTAGCGGGATTATAGACGAGCAGAACTTC
v_gene: TRBV13; j_gene: TRBJ2-1; d_gene: TRBD2; abundance: once; len: 17; CDR3aa: CASSQTSGGQFYNEQFF; CDR3nt: TGTGCCAGCAGCCAGACTAGCGGGGGTCAATTTTACAATGAGCAGTTCTTC
v_gene: TRBV4-2; j_gene: TRBJ2-1; d_gene: -; abundance: -; len: 15; CDR3aa: CASSQDSTRGRAQLF; CDR3nt: TGTGCCAGCAGCCAAGATTCGACTAGGGGGAGAGCACAGTTATTC
v_gene: TRBV5-6; j_gene: TRBJ1-2; d_gene: -; abundance: -; len: 14; CDR3aa: CASIRGRGNYGYTF; CDR3nt: TGTGCCAGCATAAGAGGGCGCGGGAACTATGGCTACACCTTC
v_gene: TRBV6-5; j_gene: TRBJ2-3; d_gene: -; abundance: -; len: 15; CDR3aa: CASSYGRYSTDTQYF; CDR3nt: TGTGCCAGCAGTTATGGGAGGTATAGCACAGATACGCAGTATTTT
v_gene: TRBV30; j_gene: TRBJ2-1; d_gene: -; abundance: -; len: 13; CDR3aa: CAWSSGRINDQFF; CDR3nt: TGTGCCTGGAGTTCCGGCCGAATCAATGATCAGTTCTTC
v_gene: TRBV11-1; j_gene: TRBJ2-1; d_gene: TRBD2; abundance: once; len: 17; CDR3aa: CTSSLGGGLAEPNEQFF; CDR3nt: TGTACCAGCAGCTTAGGTGGGGGTCTAGCGGAGCCCAATGAGCAGTTCTTC
v_gene: TRBV4-1; j_gene: TRBJ1-5; d_gene: -; abundance: -; len: 19; CDR3aa: CASSPKGGESPRWNQPQHF; CDR3nt: TGCGCCAGCAGCCCTAAGGGGGGCGAATCCCCTAGGTGGAATCAGCCCCAGCATTTT
v_gene: TRBV11-2; j_gene: TRBJ2-5; d_gene: -; abundance: -; len: 16; CDR3aa: CVSSLGSLGLQETQYF; CDR3nt: TGTGTCAGCAGTCTAGGGTCGTTGGGGCTTCAAGAAACCCAGTACTTC